The sequence of this T cell receptor beta chain was determined in a study of neoadjuvant anti-PD-1 for oral cavity cancer. The time point: after neoadjuvant nivolumab, at surgical resection. Only in-frame clones appear in the TCRdb table, and some are missing; sequencing was by immunoSEQ multiplex PCR. The sample includes just over 9,000 clones, 64% of them seen just once. V was shortened by 0 bases and J by 0 bases, with 14 bases between the two germline ends. Per the germline V gene, CDR1 is MGHRA and CDR2 is YSYEKL. The CDR3 loop spans 17 amino acids. The source of this sequence is a person between 40 and 80 years old with oral cavity squamous cell carcinoma. This material consisted of PBMCs, taken after nivolumab (anti-PD-1) treatment. The chain is built from TRBV4-1 and TRBJ1-1; tentatively, D is TRBD1 (6 bases). The DNA for the CDR3 is TGCGCCAGCAGCCAAGAACCGGGACAACCCCTGAACACTGAAGCTTTCTTT. Residues: CASSQEPGQPLNTEAFF.